The source of this TCR beta chain is a study of neurological immune-mediated disorders. The cDNA was produced through 5'RACE with 10-nucleotide random UMIs. TCRdb re-analysed the 5' RACE reads in MiXCR, keeping a single row per CDR3 protein. The sample gives 84,000 or so distinct CDR3 sequences, over 10% of which show up once; about 5% is in the top ten. Time point defined: longitudinal time-point 2. Unsorted libraries were generated from 2 million PBMCs held at -80 degrees C. This clonotype was recorded many times. Its target is unknown. The study's findings and limits: Multiple sclerosis, the disease with the least TCR clonal expansion, fell below healthy controls, whereas HTLV-1-associated myelopathy showed the most. Among expanded clones, no CDR3 amino acid sequences were shared across subjects, a pattern suggesting private repertoires in all groups.

Sequencing was carried out using PBMCs. The receptor was isolated from a female donor with HTLV-1-associated myelopathy (HAM/TSP).

CDR3 protein: CASSKANGGYEQYF. The CDR3 nucleotides read TGTGCCAGCAGCAAAGCCAATGGCGGCTACGAGCAGTACTTC. This chain joins TRBV21-1 and TRBJ2-7. TRBV21-1 is tagged as a pseudogene. This CDR3 region has 14 residues.